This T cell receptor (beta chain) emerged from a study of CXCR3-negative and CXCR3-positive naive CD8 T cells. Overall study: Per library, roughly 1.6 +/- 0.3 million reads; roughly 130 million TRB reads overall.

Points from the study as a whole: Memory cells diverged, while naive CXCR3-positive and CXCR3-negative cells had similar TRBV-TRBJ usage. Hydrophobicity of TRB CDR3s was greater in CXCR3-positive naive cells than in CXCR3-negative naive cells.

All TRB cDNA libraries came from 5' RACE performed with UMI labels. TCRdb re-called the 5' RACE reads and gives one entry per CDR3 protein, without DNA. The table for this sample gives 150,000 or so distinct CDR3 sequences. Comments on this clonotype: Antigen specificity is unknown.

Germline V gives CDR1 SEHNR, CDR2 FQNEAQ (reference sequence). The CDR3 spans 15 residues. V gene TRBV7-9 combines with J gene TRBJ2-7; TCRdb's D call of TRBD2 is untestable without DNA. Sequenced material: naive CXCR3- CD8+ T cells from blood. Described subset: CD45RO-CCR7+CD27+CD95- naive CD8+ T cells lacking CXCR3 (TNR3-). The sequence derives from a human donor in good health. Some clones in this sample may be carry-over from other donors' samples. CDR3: CASSLAAGFVYEQYF.